These 28 T cell receptor beta chains came from one sample sequenced in a study of blood T cell repertoires in COVID-19. The data were produced by immunoSEQ multiplex PCR, yet TCRdb's version contains in-frame clones alone and is incomplete. This sample has under 200,000 clones, with about 90% found just once. Input material: peripheral blood. The receptors derive from a woman between 55 and 75 years old with COVID-19, enrolled during active disease.

This sequence joins TRBV4-2 and TRBJ2-3, with TRBD2 as a possible D gene (6 bases). CDR1 is LGHNA, CDR2 YNFKEQ, per germline. The CDR3 totals 15 residues. V shed 1 base and J shed 2 bases, with 10 bases lying between them. In nucleotides, the CDR3 is TGTGCCAGCAGCCAAGCGGCGGGGCACACAGATACGCAGTATTTT. It is translated as CASSQAAGHTDTQYF.

This clone was detected only once. The CDR3 sequence is CASRTSGGTYEQYF. CDR3 in DNA: TGCGCCAGCAGGACTAGCGGAGGTACCTACGAGCAGTACTTC. This chain joins TRBV5-1 and TRBJ2-7; 9 nucleotides agree with TRBD2. Unmatched junction bases numbered 5, after V lost 5 bases and J lost 2 bases. CDR1 and CDR2 (germline): SGHRS, YFSETQ. This CDR3 contains 14 residues.

The rearrangement links TRBV2 to TRBJ2-1, with D possibly TRBD2 on 5 matching bases. The CDR3 extends over 15 amino acids. V dropped 2 bases and J dropped 9 bases, with 17 bases sitting between them. Germline loops: CDR1 SNHLY, CDR2 FYNNEI. CDR3 in DNA: TGTGCCAGCAGTGAAAAGGGAGCCCCCCACCGTGAGCAGTTCTTC. Translated: CASSEKGAPHREQFF.

The chain links TRBV28 to TRBJ1-2, with D maybe TRBD1 (5 bases). This CDR3 spans 13 amino acids. Looked up from germline, CDR1 is MDHEN and CDR2 is SYDVKM. The V end was cut by 2 bases, the J end by 4 bases, with 8 bases between. The CDR3 nucleotides read TGTGCCAGCAGTTTACAGGGTGGCTATGGCTACACCTTC. Its translation is CASSLQGGYGYTF.

This chain uses TRBV19 with TRBJ2-2; 10 nucleotides match TRBD2. Trimming at V came to 7 bases and at J to 7 bases, leaving 12 bases not matched to a gene. The length of the CDR3 is 16 residues. Germline V gene data show CDR1 as LNHDA and CDR2 as SQIVND (reference sequence). DNA for the CDR3: TGTGCCAGTACCCACCCAGCGGGAGGGCCGGTCGGGGAGCTGTTTTTT. Translating it yields CASTHPAGGPVGELFF.

This chain links TRBV27 with TRBJ1-5; 7 bases fit TRBD1. Unmatched junction bases numbered 4, after V lost 6 bases and J lost 2 bases. The CDR3 runs to 14 residues. The germline CDR1 and CDR2 sequences are MNHEY and SMNVEV (reference sequence). In nucleotides, the CDR3 is TGTGCCAGCAGCCTTACAGGGGGCAATCAGCCCCAGCATTTT. Its protein is CASSLTGGNQPQHF.

The chain recombines TRBV30 with TRBJ1-6; no clear D gene. Between the trimmed V and J ends, which lost 3 bases and 6 bases, there was a span of 9 bases. The germline gives CDR1 GTSNPN, CDR2 SVGIG (reference sequence). This CDR3 spans 13 amino acids. The CDR3 DNA follows: TGTGCCTGGAGCCGTCAGGTTAATTCACCCCTCCACTTT. Translation gives CAWSRQVNSPLHF.

In this sample, this clone turned up once. V is TRBV6-5 and J is TRBJ1-2; D remains ambiguous. Looked up from germline, CDR1 is MNHEY and CDR2 is SVGAGI. Trimming took off 0 bases at V and 1 base at J, with 9 bases between the two ends. CDR3 length: 15 amino acids. In nucleotides, the CDR3 is TGTGCCAGCAGTTACTCCCCGGGTCTTAACTATGGCTACACCTTC. This encodes CASSYSPGLNYGYTF.

The chain is built from TRBV2 and TRBJ1-2; 7 bases match TRBD1. Trimming at V came to 9 bases and at J to 8 bases, leaving 9 bases not matched to a gene. Germline V lookup: CDR1 SNHLY, CDR2 FYNNEI. This CDR3 is built from 12 residues. CDR3 coding DNA: TGTGCCAGTAGTAGGGGGCAAGGAGGCTACACCTTC. This gives the protein CASSRGQGGYTF.

The chain is built from TRBV7-3 and TRBJ2-7; 7 bases map to TRBD1. The ends lost 4 bases at V and 2 bases at J; junction bases unmatched: 5. The CDR3 has 14 amino acids. Germline values: CDR1 SGHTA, CDR2 FQGTGA. As DNA, the CDR3 is TGTGCCAGCAGCTCCCCTGACAGGGCCTACGAGCAGTACTTC. Protein sequence: CASSSPDRAYEQYF. The full variable domain, with the rest looked up from reference TRBV7-3 and TRBJ2-7, is GAGVSQTPSNKVTEKGKYVELRCDPISGHTALYWYRQSLGQGPEFLIYFQGTGAADDSGLPNDRFFAVRPEGSVSTLKIQRTERGDSAVYLCASSSPDRAYEQYFGPGTRLTVT.

The CDR3 loop reads CASSLIVGSSGGYTF. CDR3 DNA: TGTGCCAGCAGCTTAATTGTGGGGAGTTCGGGAGGCTACACCTTC. This chain connects TRBV7-8 to TRBJ1-2; D remains unclear. Germline CDR1 reads SGHVS; CDR2 reads FQNEAQ. Trimming removed 2 bases at V and 8 bases at J, with 18 bases between. CDR3 length equals 15 residues. The full variable domain, rest sourced from reference TRBV7-8 and TRBJ1-2, is GAGVSQSPRYKVAKRGQDVALRCDPISGHVSLFWYQQALGQGPEFLTYFQNEAQLDKSGLPSDRFFAERPEGSVSTLKIQRTQQEDSAVYLCASSLIVGSSGGYTFGSGTRLTVV.

The V call is TRBV6-6, the J call TRBJ2-5, with TRBD1 matching 7 bases. J gave up 5 bases and V 0 bases, and 3 bases lay outside the gene matches. Per germline, CDR1 MNHNY and CDR2 SVGAGI (reference sequence). The CDR3 is 14 residues long. The CDR3 DNA reads as TGTGCCAGCAGTTACTCAGGGGGCTGGGAGACCCAGTACTTC. Encoded protein: CASSYSGGWETQYF.

The chain combines TRBV29-1 with TRBJ2-5, with 7 bases aligning to TRBD1. V lost 6 bases and J lost 9; bases outside the gene matches: 7. CDR1 is SQVTM and CDR2 is ANQGSEA in the germline V gene. The CDR3 is made up of 11 amino acids. The DNA of the CDR3 is TGCAGCGTACGACAGGGAGTGCCCCAGTACTTC. The encoded protein is CSVRQGVPQYF.

J is TRBJ1-2 and V is TRBV4-3; TRBD1 might be the D (6 bases). Per germline, CDR1 LGHNA and CDR2 YSLEER. With 4 bases removed from V and 5 bases from J, the gap between germline ends came to 11 bases. There are 13 residues in the CDR3. CDR3 nucleotides: TGCGCCAGCAGCCGTGGACAGTTTTATGGCTACACCTTC. Translated, it gives CASSRGQFYGYTF.

The V call is TRBV28, the J call TRBJ1-5; 9 bases match TRBD1. CDR1 and CDR2 from the germline V gene are MDHEN and SYDVKM. CDR3 length: 17 amino acids. J lost 0 bases, V lost 5 bases, and 8 bases had no gene match. The CDR3 here is CASSGGTGPFSNQPQHF. The DNA of the CDR3 is TGTGCCAGCAGTGGGGGGACAGGGCCGTTTAGCAATCAGCCCCAGCATTTT.

This chain connects TRBV24-1 to TRBJ1-2, with 8 bases lining up with TRBD1. Trimming at V came to 3 bases and at J to 3 bases, leaving 5 bases not matched to a gene. This CDR3 region has 15 residues. From germline, CDR1 is KGHDR and CDR2 SFDVKD. In nucleotides, the CDR3 is TGTGCCACCAGTGATCCCCTGGACAGGGACTATGGCTACACCTTC. Translated, it gives CATSDPLDRDYGYTF.

The J gene is TRBJ1-5, the V gene TRBV6-5, with 8 bases aligning to TRBD1. Trimming cost V 2 bases and J 5 bases; bases outside gene matches: 8. Germline CDR1 MNHEY, CDR2 SVGAGI. The CDR3 is made up of 16 amino acids. The DNA for the CDR3 is TGTGCCAGCAGTTACCTCGGGACAGGAATAGATCAGCCCCAGCATTTT. This encodes CASSYLGTGIDQPQHF.

V and J are TRBV27 and TRBJ1-2; possible D gene TRBD1, 6 bases. CDR1 and CDR2 (germline): MNHEY, SMNVEV (reference sequence). CDR3 length: 14 residues. V was trimmed by 0 bases and J by 5 bases, leaving 10 bases between them. The CDR3 nucleotides are TGTGCCAGCAGTTTATCGGGGCAGGGGTATGGCTACACCTTC. Its translation: CASSLSGQGYGYTF.

This chain links TRBV11-3 with TRBJ1-3, with D tentatively TRBD1 (5 bases). Trimming cost V 5 bases and J 4 bases, with 21 bases left between them. The germline CDR1 and CDR2 sequences are SGHNT and YENEEA. The length of the CDR3 is 17 residues. The CDR3 is CASSPRLNTGTGNTIYF. In DNA, the CDR3 is TGTGCCAGCAGCCCGCGCCTCAACACAGGTACCGGAAACACCATATATTTT.

The V call is TRBV5-4, the J call TRBJ1-5; tentative D call: TRBD1 (5 bases). The germline gives CDR1 SGHNT, CDR2 YYREEE (reference sequence). This CDR3 spans 15 amino acids. The V end was cut by 2 bases, the J end by 4 bases, with 13 bases between. The CDR3 DNA sequence: TGTGCCAGCAGCTTAGACCAGGGTAGGAATCAGCCCCAGCATTTT. It encodes CASSLDQGRNQPQHF. The whole variable domain, filled in from reference TRBV5-4 and TRBJ1-5, reads ETGVTQSPTHLIKTRGQQVTLRCSSQSGHNTVSWYQQALGQGPQFIFQYYREEENGRGNFPPRFSGLQFPNYSSELNVNALELDDSALYLCASSLDQGRNQPQHFGDGTRLSIL.

The rearrangement uses TRBV21-1 and TRBJ2-3; TRBD1 is the table's D call, not checked against the DNA. TRBV21-1 is flagged as a pseudogene. This CDR3 has 14 residues. The chain's CDR3 is CASAQGFGTDTQYF. In DNA, the CDR3 is TGTGCCAGCGCCCAGGGGTTTGGCACAGATACGCAGTATTTT.

The J gene is TRBJ2-7, the V gene TRBV2; D unresolved. This CDR3 has 14 residues. Trimming removed 5 bases from V and 2 bases from J, with 13 bases in between. CDR1 is SNHLY, CDR2 FYNNEI, per germline. The CDR3 reads CASSRELLTYEQYF. The CDR3 DNA reads as TGTGCCAGCAGTCGAGAGTTACTTACCTACGAGCAGTACTTC.

This rearrangement joins TRBV11-1 to TRBJ2-7; the D gene is possibly TRBD2 (5 bases). The germline V gene encodes CDR1 SGHAT and CDR2 FQDESV (reference sequence). CDR3 length equals 16 residues. The V gene lost 6 bases and the J gene lost 2 bases, with 20 bases spanning the gap. CDR3 nucleotide sequence: TGTGCCAGCAGTCGAACCCTCAGGATGGGAGCCTACGAGCAGTACTTC. Its translation is CASSRTLRMGAYEQYF. Full variable domain (missing parts from reference TRBV11-1 and TRBJ2-7): EAEVAQSPRYKITEKSQAVAFWCDPISGHATLYWYRQILGQGPELLVQFQDESVVDDSQLPKDRFSAERLKGVDSTLKIQPAELGDSAMYLCASSRTLRMGAYEQYFGPGTRLTVT.

This rearrangement joins TRBV18 to TRBJ1-5, with D unresolved. The V gene's germline CDR1 is KGHSH and CDR2 LQKENI. The CDR3 is 13 amino acids. V lost 3 bases and J lost 6, with 9 bases in between. CDR3 in DNA: TGTGCCAGCTCACCGCTTGAGGGTCAGCCCCAGCATTTT. Protein product: CASSPLEGQPQHF.

The rearrangement links TRBV6-5 to TRBJ1-1, with TRBD1 matching 7 bases. J gave up 4 bases and V 6 bases, and 5 bases lay outside the gene matches. CDR1 and CDR2 from the germline V gene are MNHEY and SVGAGI. The CDR3 loop spans 13 amino acids. The CDR3 region is CASSKDRSTEAFF. The CDR3 DNA reads TGTGCCAGCAGCAAGGACAGGTCCACTGAAGCTTTCTTT.

The chain carries TRBV6-6 and TRBJ2-7; 8 bases map to TRBD2. The germline V gene has CDR1 MNHNY and CDR2 SVGAGI (reference sequence). The CDR3 length is 15 residues. V shed 5 bases, J shed 3 bases, and the junction held 9 bases outside the gene matches. The CDR3 region is CASSPGGSGSYEQYF. DNA of the CDR3: TGTGCCAGCAGTCCCGGGGGGAGCGGGAGCTACGAGCAGTACTTC.

The rearrangement uses TRBV29-1 and TRBJ2-1; TRBD2 might be the D (5 bases). The V gene's germline CDR1 is SQVTM and CDR2 ANQGSEA. V shed 1 base and J shed 4 bases, with 20 bases lying between them. This CDR3 has 17 amino acids. This CDR3 is CSVEGTPGERGYNEQFF. The CDR3 DNA follows: TGCAGCGTTGAAGGTACCCCCGGGGAGCGAGGGTACAATGAGCAGTTCTTC.

The V and J genes are TRBV19 and TRBJ2-7; perhaps TRBD2 as D (6 bases). The V end was cut by 1 base, the J end by 2 bases, with 12 bases between. The CDR3 is made up of 15 amino acids. Germline V gene lookup returns CDR1 LNHDA and CDR2 SQIVND (reference sequence). CDR3 residues: CASSIGGGTTYEQYF. The CDR3 DNA reads as TGTGCCAGTAGTATAGGGGGCGGGACCACCTACGAGCAGTACTTC.